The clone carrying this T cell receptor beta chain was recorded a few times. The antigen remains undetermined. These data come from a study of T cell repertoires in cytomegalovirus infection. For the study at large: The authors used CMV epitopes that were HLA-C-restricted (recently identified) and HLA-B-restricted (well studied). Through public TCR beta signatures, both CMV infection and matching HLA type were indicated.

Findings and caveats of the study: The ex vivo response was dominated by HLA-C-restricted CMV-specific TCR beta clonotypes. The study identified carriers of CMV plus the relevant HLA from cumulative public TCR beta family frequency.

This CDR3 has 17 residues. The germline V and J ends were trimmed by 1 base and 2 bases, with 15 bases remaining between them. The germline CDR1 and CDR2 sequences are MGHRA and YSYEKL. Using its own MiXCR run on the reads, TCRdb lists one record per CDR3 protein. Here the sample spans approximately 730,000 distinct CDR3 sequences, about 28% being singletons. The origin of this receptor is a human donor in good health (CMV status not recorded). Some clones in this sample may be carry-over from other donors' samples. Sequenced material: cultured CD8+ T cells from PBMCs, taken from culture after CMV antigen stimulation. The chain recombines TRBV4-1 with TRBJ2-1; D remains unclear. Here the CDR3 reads CASSQGPINGAYNEQFF. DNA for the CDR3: TGCGCCAGCAGCCAAGGACCTATTAACGGAGCCTACAATGAGCAGTTCTTC.